Below, 31 T cell receptor beta chains from the same sample are listed, as sequenced in a study of T cells after yellow fever vaccination. MiXCR, run by TCRdb on the 5' RACE reads, gives a single entry per CDR3 protein. The sample records roughly 170,000 distinct CDR3 sequences, roughly 6.4% being singletons. Sequenced material: CD4+ T cells sorted from PBMCs, taken on the day of the first yellow fever vaccination. These receptors all come from a man aged 18 to 29 who received the YFV17D yellow fever vaccine.

This chain links TRBV12-3 or TRBV12-4 with TRBJ1-1; 7 bases are shared with TRBD1. The CDR3 is 16 residues long. V dropped 6 bases and J dropped 5; count of bases not matched to a gene: 15. CDR3 region: CASSPTKGGASTEAFF. Here the CDR3 DNA reads TGTGCCAGCAGCCCCACTAAAGGGGGCGCATCGACTGAAGCTTTCTTT.

Only a few counts were recorded for this clonotype. The rearrangement joins TRBV29-1 to TRBJ1-2; 8 bases fit TRBD1. CDR1 SQVTM and CDR2 ANQGSEA come from the germline V gene. This CDR3 region has 15 residues. V dropped 2 bases and J dropped 8; count of bases not matched to a gene: 13. CDR3 protein: CSVEPRTGRSWGYTF. Written as DNA, the CDR3 is TGCAGCGTTGAACCGAGGACAGGGCGCTCTTGGGGCTACACCTTC. The full variable domain, in which reference TRBV29-1 and TRBJ1-2 provide the parts outside the CDR3, is SAVISQKPSRDICQRGTSLTIQCQVDSQVTMMFWYRQQPGQSLTLIATANQGSEATYESGFVIDKFPISRPNLTFSTLTVSNMSPEDSSIYLCSVEPRTGRSWGYTFGSGTRLTVV.

This rearrangement joins TRBV6-6 to TRBJ2-3, with D possibly TRBD2 on 5 matching bases. V was clipped by 3 bases and J by 7 bases, with 8 bases between them. The CDR3 is made up of 12 amino acids. Looked up from germline, CDR1 is MNHNY and CDR2 is SVGAGI (reference sequence). CDR3 nucleotide sequence: TGTGCCAGCAGTTATTCGGGAAATACGCAGTATTTT. Translation: CASSYSGNTQYF.

Many counts were recorded for this clonotype. The J gene is TRBJ2-2, the V gene TRBV5-5, with D uncertain. CDR1 SGHKS and CDR2 YYEKEE come from the germline V gene (reference sequence). This CDR3 contains 15 residues. V was shortened by 0 bases and J by 2 bases, with 8 bases between the two germline ends. This CDR3 is CASSLARANTGELFF. CDR3 DNA sequence: TGTGCCAGCAGCTTGGCACGGGCCAACACCGGGGAGCTGTTTTTT.

This clonotype occurred many times. The genes are TRBV7-2 and TRBJ2-1; no firm D call. Looked up from germline, CDR1 is SGHTA and CDR2 is FQGNSA. This CDR3 region has 11 residues. V gave up 2 bases and J gave up 9 bases, with 5 bases separating them. Here the CDR3 DNA reads TGTGCCAGCAGCTTATCAGGTGAGCAGTTCTTC. Protein sequence: CASSLSGEQFF.

For this clonotype: One end of the junction fails to match germline, which may point to a read error. The chain employs TRBV4-2 and TRBJ2-3; either TRBD1 or TRBD2 may fit D (6 bases each). Germline CDR1 reads LGHNA; CDR2 reads YNFKEQ. The CDR3 covers 17 residues. CDR3 amino acids: CATSQAPKGGRTDTQYF. For the CDR3, the DNA is TGTGCCACCAGCCAGGCCCCGAAAGGGGGGCGCACAGATACGCAGTATTTT.

The chain recombines TRBV5-1 with TRBJ1-3; D ambiguous. The CDR3 length is 13 residues. Germline V lookup: CDR1 SGHRS, CDR2 YFSETQ. V dropped 2 bases and J dropped 1 base, with 4 bases sitting between them. CDR3 loop: CASSFGSGNTIYF. The CDR3 nucleotides are TGCGCCAGCAGCTTCGGGTCTGGAAACACCATATATTTT.

This clonotype has a count of ten or more. This sequence joins TRBV12-3 or TRBV12-4 and TRBJ1-1; D is possibly TRBD1 (5 bases). The V and J ends lost 3 bases and 4 bases respectively, with 12 bases between them. The length of the CDR3 is 14 residues. The CDR3 coding sequence is TGTGCCAGCAGTTTCCACGGGGGTGGCACTGAAGCTTTCTTT. It is translated as CASSFHGGGTEAFF.

This clonotype was seen repeatedly, ten times or more. The chain combines TRBV7-6 with TRBJ2-7, with TRBD1 matching over 7 bases. V dropped 5 bases and J dropped 2; count of bases not matched to a gene: 6. CDR1 is SGHVS and CDR2 is FNYEAQ in the germline V gene. CDR3 length: 14 amino acids. The CDR3 sequence: CASSERQGPYEQYF. In DNA, the CDR3 is TGTGCCAGCAGCGAAAGACAGGGACCCTACGAGCAGTACTTC.

The chain has TRBV5-6 and TRBJ1-6; D not certain. The V end was cut by 0 bases, the J end by 9 bases, with 13 bases between. The CDR3 contains 15 residues. CDR1 SGHDT and CDR2 YYEEEE come from the germline V gene. CDR3 sequence (DNA): TGTGCCAGCAGCTTGGCCGGTCAGAGAGGTTCACCCCTCCACTTT. It yields the protein CASSLAGQRGSPLHF.

This clonotype occurred a few times. The chain recombines TRBV20-1 with TRBJ1-2; no clear D gene. Between the trimmed V and J ends, which lost 5 bases and 5 bases, there was a span of 18 bases. The germline V gene encodes CDR1 DFQATT and CDR2 SNEGSKA (reference sequence). The CDR3 contains 14 residues. CDR3 nucleotides: TGCAGTGCTGGTTTGTGGCTCCTGGGATATGGCTACACCTTC. It specifies CSAGLWLLGYGYTF.

The chain couples TRBV15 to TRBJ1-2, with D uncertain. V was pared by 5 bases and J by 1 base, with 11 bases between. This CDR3 has 14 residues. Germline values: CDR1 LNHNV, CDR2 YYDKDF (reference sequence). The CDR3 protein is CATSARGRNYGYTF. CDR3 nucleotides: TGTGCCACCAGCGCGCGGGGTCGTAACTATGGCTACACCTTC.

The table lists this clonotype with a few counts. The chain employs TRBV4-1 and TRBJ2-5; TRBD2 matches at 7 bases. The germline V gene encodes CDR1 MGHRA and CDR2 YSYEKL. CDR3 length: 15 residues. V trimming: 1 base; J trimming: 3 bases; junction bases outside the gene matches: 5. The chain's CDR3 is CASSQGVGGKETQYF. The CDR3 bases are TGCGCCAGCAGCCAAGGAGTCGGGGGGAAAGAGACCCAGTACTTC.

The chain couples TRBV27 to TRBJ2-5; D remains unclear. Trimming stripped 4 bases from V and 10 bases from J, with 10 bases between. The CDR3 sequence is 11 residues long. The germline CDR1 and CDR2 sequences are MNHEY and SMNVEV (reference sequence). CDR3 coding DNA: TGTGCCAGCAGTTACGGGTTTGACCAGTACTTC. Residues: CASSYGFDQYF.

This clonotype was recorded many times. V and J are TRBV6-5 and TRBJ1-1, with D possibly being TRBD1 (5 bases). The germline CDR1 and CDR2 sequences are MNHEY and SVGAGI. V was trimmed by 3 bases and J by 4 bases, leaving 15 bases between them. The CDR3 spans 15 residues. The CDR3 is CASSYRTSYATEAFF. The CDR3 DNA sequence: TGTGCCAGCAGTTATAGGACATCTTACGCCACTGAAGCTTTCTTT.

This clonotype was observed many times. The rearrangement joins TRBV6-2 or TRBV6-3 to TRBJ2-7; TRBD2 is a possible D gene (6 bases). Trimming took 4 bases from V and 3 from J, leaving 13 bases between them. Germline CDR1 and CDR2: MNHEY and SVGEGT. The CDR3 covers 14 residues. CDR3 amino acids: CASSLREAYYEQYV. The CDR3 coding sequence is TGTGCCAGCAGTTTGCGGGAAGCTTACTACGAGCAGTACGTC.

This clonotype was seen a handful of times. This chain connects TRBV7-2 to TRBJ1-6; D is perhaps TRBD1 (6 bases). CDR1 and CDR2 (germline): SGHTA, FQGNSA. The CDR3 is 15 amino acids. V was clipped by 5 bases and J by 5 bases, with 13 bases between them. As DNA, the CDR3 is TGTGCCAGCAGCCTTAACAGGGTGAATAATTCACCCCTCCACTTT. It specifies CASSLNRVNNSPLHF.

This clonotype was seen more than once but under ten times. The V and J genes are TRBV12-3 or TRBV12-4 and TRBJ1-2, with D possibly TRBD1 on 6 matching bases. V was clipped by 1 base and J by 10 bases, with 13 bases between them. The CDR3 extends over 13 amino acids. CDR3 loop: CASSLGGAPDYTF. The DNA of the CDR3 is TGTGCCAGCAGTTTAGGGGGGGCCCCCGACTACACCTTC.

This chain links TRBV9 with TRBJ1-2; TRBD1 might be the D (6 bases). V dropped 2 bases and J dropped 5 bases, with 16 bases sitting between them. Germline V CDR1 and CDR2: SGDLS, YYNGEE. This CDR3 has 15 residues. The DNA of the CDR3 is TGTGCCAGCAGCGTCGCCCCAACAGGGATTTATGGCTACACCTTC. This translates into CASSVAPTGIYGYTF.

This clonotype occurred a few times. The V and J genes are TRBV6-5 and TRBJ2-3; the D is unclear. The CDR3 is 14 residues long. Germline V gives CDR1 MNHEY, CDR2 SVGAGI. With 0 bases removed from V and 5 bases from J, the gap between germline ends came to 9 bases. CDR3 in amino acids: CASSYSDERDTQYF. The CDR3 coding sequence is TGTGCCAGCAGTTACTCGGACGAGAGAGATACGCAGTATTTT.

There are many counts of this clonotype. The V and J genes are TRBV28 and TRBJ1-1, with no clear D. This CDR3 spans 12 amino acids. In germline, CDR1 is MDHEN, CDR2 SYDVKM. Trimming took 2 bases from V and 6 from J, leaving 7 bases between them. CDR3 loop: CASSLTGAEAFF. In DNA, the CDR3 is TGTGCCAGCAGTTTAACCGGCGCTGAAGCTTTCTTT.

V is TRBV4-2 and J is TRBJ2-5; D gene unclear. Germline V CDR1 and CDR2: LGHNA, YNFKEQ. V lost 1 base and J lost 5, with 14 bases in between. The CDR3 is made up of 15 amino acids. Here the CDR3 reads CASSQGVIRGETQYF. Written as DNA, the CDR3 is TGTGCCAGCAGCCAAGGGGTAATCCGTGGGGAGACCCAGTACTTC.

As regards this clonotype: This may come from a read error, since a much larger clone is one base off. The CDR3 is CASSLDRAAGTQYF. The CDR3 region has the DNA TGTGCCAGCAGCTTGGACAGAGCGGCTGGGACCCAGTACTTC. This chain joins TRBV7-2 and TRBJ2-5; D is perhaps TRBD1 (6 bases). The ends were cut back, 3 bases at V and 7 bases at J, with 15 bases in the middle. Germline V gives CDR1 SGHTA, CDR2 FQGNSA. This CDR3 is built from 14 residues.

In its sample, this clonotype was seen a few times. The chain joins TRBV6-5 to TRBJ2-5; D perhaps matches TRBD2 (5 bases). Deletions cut 0 bases from V and 4 bases from J, with 9 bases between. Germline CDR1 is MNHEY and CDR2 is SVGAGI. This CDR3 comprises 14 residues. In DNA form, the CDR3 reads TGTGCCAGCAGTTACTCGAAAGGGAGAGAGACCCAGTACTTC. Its protein is CASSYSKGRETQYF.

At least ten counts were recorded for this clonotype. The chain joins TRBV12-3 or TRBV12-4 to TRBJ1-5, with D unresolved. The CDR3 runs to 12 residues. The V gene lost 6 bases and the J gene lost 2 bases, with 5 bases spanning the gap. The CDR3 DNA follows: TGTGCCAGCAGACGACGCAATCAGCCCCAGCATTTT. As protein: CASRRRNQPQHF.

This clonotype has a count of ten or more. V usage is TRBV7-9 and J usage is TRBJ2-5, with D uncertain. The V end lost 3 bases, the J end lost 3 bases, and 14 bases lay between the germline ends. CDR3 length: 15 residues. The germline CDR1 and CDR2 sequences are SEHNR and FQNEAQ (reference sequence). The CDR3 loop is CASSLRTSSKETQYF. The CDR3 coding sequence is TGTGCCAGCAGCTTGAGGACGAGCTCTAAAGAGACCCAGTACTTC.

This chain links TRBV11-1 with TRBJ2-5; weak D call: TRBD1 (5 bases). The V and J ends lost 5 bases and 0 bases respectively, with 13 bases between them. The CDR3 length is 15 residues. Germline loops: CDR1 SGHAT, CDR2 FQDESV (reference sequence). For the CDR3, the DNA is TGTGCCAGCAGCCCAAGACAGCCTTACCAAGAGACCCAGTACTTC. Protein product: CASSPRQPYQETQYF. The entire variable domain, with the rest obtained from reference TRBV11-1 and TRBJ2-5, is as follows: EAEVAQSPRYKITEKSQAVAFWCDPISGHATLYWYRQILGQGPELLVQFQDESVVDDSQLPKDRFSAERLKGVDSTLKIQPAELGDSAMYLCASSPRQPYQETQYFGPGTRLLVL.

This clonotype occurred many times. J is TRBJ2-5 and V is TRBV12-3 or TRBV12-4, with D possibly being TRBD1 (5 bases). Trimming removed 3 bases at V and 3 bases at J, with 11 bases between. The CDR3 has 14 residues. CDR3 amino acids: CASSLHAREETQYF. In DNA, the CDR3 is TGTGCCAGCAGTTTGCACGCCAGGGAAGAGACCCAGTACTTC.

This clonotype was recorded a few times. The CDR3 loop reads CASSQETGENQPQHF. CDR3 coding DNA: TGTGCCAGCAGCCAAGAGACAGGAGAGAATCAGCCCCAGCATTTT. The J gene is TRBJ1-5, the V gene TRBV4-2, with a possible D match to TRBD1 (6 bases). The CDR3 totals 15 residues. From germline, CDR1 is LGHNA and CDR2 YNFKEQ. V gave up 0 bases and J gave up 4 bases, with 10 bases separating them.

The J gene is TRBJ2-3, the V gene TRBV7-3, with 8 bases that match TRBD2. Germline-derived CDR1 and CDR2 are SGHTA and FQGTGA. With V trimmed by 3 bases and J by 5 bases, 10 bases remained unmatched. The CDR3 contains 16 residues. The CDR3 loop is CASSFGGAGFLDTQYF. The CDR3 bases are TGTGCCAGCAGCTTCGGGGGGGCCGGTTTTTTAGATACGCAGTATTTT.

The table lists this clonotype with many counts. This sequence joins TRBV11-2 and TRBJ1-1; TRBD1 matches at 10 bases. CDR3 length equals 16 residues. Germline CDR1 and CDR2: SGHAT and FQNNGV. Germline trimming cut 5 bases from V and 1 base from J; bases unmatched to any gene: 7. The CDR3 is CASSPRQGAWNTEAFF. In DNA form, the CDR3 reads TGTGCCAGCAGCCCTAGACAGGGGGCCTGGAACACTGAAGCTTTCTTT. Full variable domain (rest looked up from reference TRBV11-2 and TRBJ1-1): EAGVAQSPRYKIIEKRQSVAFWCNPISGHATLYWYQQILGQGPKLLIQFQNNGVVDDSQLPKDRFSAERLKGVDSTLKIQPAKLEDSAVYLCASSPRQGAWNTEAFFGQGTRLTVV.